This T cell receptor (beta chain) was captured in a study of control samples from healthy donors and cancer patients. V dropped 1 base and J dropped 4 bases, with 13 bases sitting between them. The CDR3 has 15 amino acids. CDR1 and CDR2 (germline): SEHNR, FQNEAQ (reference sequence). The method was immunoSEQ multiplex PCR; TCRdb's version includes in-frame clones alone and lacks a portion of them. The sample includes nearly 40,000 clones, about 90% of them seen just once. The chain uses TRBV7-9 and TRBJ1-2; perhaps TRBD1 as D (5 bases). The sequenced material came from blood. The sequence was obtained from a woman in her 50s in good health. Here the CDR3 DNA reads TGTGCCAGCAGCTTAGGGGGGGATGAGTCCTATGGCTACACCTTC. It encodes CASSLGGDESYGYTF.